This T cell receptor beta chain was retrieved from a study of Ad26.COV2.S vaccination and SARS-CoV-2 variants. Findings of the study overall: Analytic work on TCR breadth and depth might have understated the full extent of total T cell responses.

As concerns this clone: The antigen remains undetermined.

Only in-frame clones appear in the TCRdb table, and some are missing; sequencing was by immunoSEQ multiplex PCR. The top ten clones hold 9.5% to 15% of a sample with about 480,000 clones, around 88% of them seen once. Trimming removed 1 base at V and 5 bases at J, with 9 bases between. The CDR3 covers 13 residues. Germline lookup yields CDR1 SGHVS and CDR2 FQNEAQ. Treatment defined: 15 to 20 received Ad26.COV2.S at low or high dose, single or two shots; 5 received placebo; per-sample allocation not given. Following the first vaccine or placebo injection, samples were taken on day 63. V is TRBV7-8 and J is TRBJ2-7; the D gene could be TRBD1 or TRBD2 (5 bases each). The sequence was obtained from a person between 18 and 65 years old who received the Ad26.COV2.S COVID-19 vaccine or a placebo. The sequenced sample was peripheral blood, obtained in a trial of Ad26.COV2.S vaccine versus placebo. CDR3 sequence (DNA): TGTGCCAGCAGCTTAGGTCGGGGCGACGAGCAGTACTTC. The encoded protein is CASSLGRGDEQYF.